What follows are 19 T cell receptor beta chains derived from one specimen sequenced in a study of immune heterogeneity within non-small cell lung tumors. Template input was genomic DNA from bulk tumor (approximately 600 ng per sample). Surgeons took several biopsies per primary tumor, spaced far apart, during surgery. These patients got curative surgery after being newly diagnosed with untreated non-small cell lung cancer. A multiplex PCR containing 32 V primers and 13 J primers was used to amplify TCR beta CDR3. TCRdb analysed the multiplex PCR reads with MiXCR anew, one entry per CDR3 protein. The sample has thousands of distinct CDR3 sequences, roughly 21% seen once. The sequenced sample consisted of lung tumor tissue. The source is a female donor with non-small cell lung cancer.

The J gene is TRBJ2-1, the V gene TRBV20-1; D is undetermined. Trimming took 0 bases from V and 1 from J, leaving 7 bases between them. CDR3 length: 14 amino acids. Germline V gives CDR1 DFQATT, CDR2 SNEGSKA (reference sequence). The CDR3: CSARESSSYNEQFF. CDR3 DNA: TGCAGTGCTAGAGAGTCTAGTTCCTACAATGAGCAGTTCTTC.

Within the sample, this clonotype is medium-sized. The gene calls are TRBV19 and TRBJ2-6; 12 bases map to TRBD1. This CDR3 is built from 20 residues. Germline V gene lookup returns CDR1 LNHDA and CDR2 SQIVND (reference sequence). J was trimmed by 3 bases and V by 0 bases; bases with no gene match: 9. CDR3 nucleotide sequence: TGTGCCAGTAGTATAGATACACGGGACAGGGGGCGTTATGGGGCCAACGTCCTGACTTTC. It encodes CASSIDTRDRGRYGANVLTF.

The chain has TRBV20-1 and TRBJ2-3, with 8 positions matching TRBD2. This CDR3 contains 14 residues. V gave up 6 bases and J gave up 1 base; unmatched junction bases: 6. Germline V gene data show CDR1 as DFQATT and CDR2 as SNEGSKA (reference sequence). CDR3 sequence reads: CSARGTRRTDTQYF. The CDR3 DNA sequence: TGCAGTGCGCGCGGGACTAGGCGCACAGATACGCAGTATTTT.

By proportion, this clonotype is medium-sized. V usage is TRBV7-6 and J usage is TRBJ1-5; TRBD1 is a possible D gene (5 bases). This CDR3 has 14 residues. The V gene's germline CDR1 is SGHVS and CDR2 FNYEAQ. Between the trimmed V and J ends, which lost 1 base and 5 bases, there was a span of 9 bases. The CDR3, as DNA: TGTGCCAGCAGCTTAGTGCTGGGGGATCAGCCCCAGCATTTT. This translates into CASSLVLGDQPQHF.

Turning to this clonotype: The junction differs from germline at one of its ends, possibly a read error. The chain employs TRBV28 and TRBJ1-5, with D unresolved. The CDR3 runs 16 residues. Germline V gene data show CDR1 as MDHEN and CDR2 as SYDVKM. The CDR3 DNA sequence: TGTGTCAGCAGTTCCCCCGCGTATGAAAAAGGACAGCCCCAGCATTTT. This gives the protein CVSSSPAYEKGQPQHF.

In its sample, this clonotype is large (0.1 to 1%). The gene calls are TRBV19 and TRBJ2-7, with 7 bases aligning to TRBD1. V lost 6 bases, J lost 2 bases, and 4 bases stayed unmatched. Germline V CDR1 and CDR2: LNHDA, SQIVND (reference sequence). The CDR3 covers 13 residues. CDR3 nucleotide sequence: TGTGCCAGTAGCCACAGGGGCACCTACGAGCAGTACTTC. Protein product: CASSHRGTYEQYF.

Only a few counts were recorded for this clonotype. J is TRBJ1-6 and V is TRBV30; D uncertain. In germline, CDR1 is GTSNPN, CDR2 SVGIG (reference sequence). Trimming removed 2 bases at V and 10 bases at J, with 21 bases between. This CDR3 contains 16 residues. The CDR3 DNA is TGTGCCTGGAGTCCGCGGGCCGGAGGGCTTAACTCACCCCTCCACTTT. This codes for CAWSPRAGGLNSPLHF.

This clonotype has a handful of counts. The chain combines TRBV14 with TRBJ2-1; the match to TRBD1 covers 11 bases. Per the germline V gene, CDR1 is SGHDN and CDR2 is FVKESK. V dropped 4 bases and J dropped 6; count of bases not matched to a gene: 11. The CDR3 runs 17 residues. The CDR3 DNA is TGTGCCAGCAGCCCCCCGGACAGGGGGCGGTTTGGCAATGAGCAGTTCTTC. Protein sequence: CASSPPDRGRFGNEQFF.

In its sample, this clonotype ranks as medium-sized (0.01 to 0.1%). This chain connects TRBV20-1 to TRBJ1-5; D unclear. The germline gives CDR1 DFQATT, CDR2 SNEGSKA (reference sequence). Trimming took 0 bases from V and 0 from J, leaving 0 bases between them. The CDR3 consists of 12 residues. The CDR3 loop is CSARDSNQPQHF. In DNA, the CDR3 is TGCAGTGCTAGAGATAGCAATCAGCCCCAGCATTTT.

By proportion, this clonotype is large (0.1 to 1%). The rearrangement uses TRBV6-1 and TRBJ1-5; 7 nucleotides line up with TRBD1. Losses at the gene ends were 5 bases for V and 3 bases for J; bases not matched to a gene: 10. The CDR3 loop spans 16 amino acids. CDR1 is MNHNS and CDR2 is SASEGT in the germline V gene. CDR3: CASSYHKRGPNQPQHF. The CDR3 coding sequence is TGTGCCAGCAGTTATCATAAAAGGGGGCCCAATCAGCCCCAGCATTTT.

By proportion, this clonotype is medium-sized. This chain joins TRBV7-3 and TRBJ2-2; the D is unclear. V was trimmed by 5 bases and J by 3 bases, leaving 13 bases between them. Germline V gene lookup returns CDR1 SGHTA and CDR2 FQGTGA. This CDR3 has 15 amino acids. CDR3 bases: TGTGCCAGCAGCCCCCCGGACGGTCACACCGGGGAGCTGTTTTTT. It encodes CASSPPDGHTGELFF.

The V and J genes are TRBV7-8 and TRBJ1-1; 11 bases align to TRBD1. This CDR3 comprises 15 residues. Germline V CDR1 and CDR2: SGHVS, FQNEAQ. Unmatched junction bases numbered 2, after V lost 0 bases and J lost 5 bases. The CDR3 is CASSLAGTGGTEAFF. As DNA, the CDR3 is TGTGCCAGCAGCTTAGCGGGGACAGGGGGGACTGAAGCTTTCTTT.

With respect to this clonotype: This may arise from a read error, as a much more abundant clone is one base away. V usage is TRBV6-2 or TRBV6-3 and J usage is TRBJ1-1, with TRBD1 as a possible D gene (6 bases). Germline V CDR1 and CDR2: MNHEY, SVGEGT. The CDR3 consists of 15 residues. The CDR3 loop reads CASSAQQTGYTESFF. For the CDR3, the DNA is TGTGCCAGCAGCGCCCAGCAGACAGGATACACTGAATCTTTCTTT.

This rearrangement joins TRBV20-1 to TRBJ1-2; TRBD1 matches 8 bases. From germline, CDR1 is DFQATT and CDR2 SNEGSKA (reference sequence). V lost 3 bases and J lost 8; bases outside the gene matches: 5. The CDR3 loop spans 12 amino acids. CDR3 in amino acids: CSARQGAGGYTF. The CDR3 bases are TGCAGTGCTAGGCAGGGGGCGGGGGGCTACACCTTC.

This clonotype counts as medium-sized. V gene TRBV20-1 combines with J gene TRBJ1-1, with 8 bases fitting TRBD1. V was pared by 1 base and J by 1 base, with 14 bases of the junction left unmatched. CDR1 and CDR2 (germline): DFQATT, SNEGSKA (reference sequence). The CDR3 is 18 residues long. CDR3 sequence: CSARGSDYRGITNTEAFF. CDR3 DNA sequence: TGCAGTGCTAGAGGGTCCGACTACAGGGGGATCACGAACACTGAAGCTTTCTTT.

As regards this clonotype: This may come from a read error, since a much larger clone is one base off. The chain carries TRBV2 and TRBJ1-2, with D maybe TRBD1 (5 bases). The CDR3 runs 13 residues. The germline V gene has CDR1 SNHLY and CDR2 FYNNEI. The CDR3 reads CDSSEETDYGYTF. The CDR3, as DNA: TGTGACAGCAGTGAAGAGACAGACTATGGCTACACCTTC.

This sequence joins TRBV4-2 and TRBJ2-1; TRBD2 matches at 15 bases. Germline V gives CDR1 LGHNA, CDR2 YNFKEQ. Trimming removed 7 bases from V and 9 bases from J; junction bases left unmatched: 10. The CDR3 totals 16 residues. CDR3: CASNPSGTSGRSEQFF. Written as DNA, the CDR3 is TGTGCCAGCAATCCTTCGGGGACTAGCGGGAGGAGTGAGCAGTTCTTC.

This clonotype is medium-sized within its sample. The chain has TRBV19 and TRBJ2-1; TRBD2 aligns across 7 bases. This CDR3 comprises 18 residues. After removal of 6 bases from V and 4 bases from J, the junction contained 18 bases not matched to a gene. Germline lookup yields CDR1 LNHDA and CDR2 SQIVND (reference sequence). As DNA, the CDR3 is TGTGCCAGTAGAGGCCGGTCAGGACGCGGGAGTTCTTACAATGAGCAGTTCTTC. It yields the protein CASRGRSGRGSSYNEQFF.

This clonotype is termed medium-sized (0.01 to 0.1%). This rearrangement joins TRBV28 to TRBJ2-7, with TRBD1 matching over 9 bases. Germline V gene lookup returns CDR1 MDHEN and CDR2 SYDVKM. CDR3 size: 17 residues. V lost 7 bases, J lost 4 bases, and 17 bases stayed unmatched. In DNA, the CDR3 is TGTGCCAGCACTGGGACAGGGATGTCCGTACGAGGGTACGAGCAGTACTTC. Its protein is CASTGTGMSVRGYEQYF.